Each of the 12 T cell receptor beta chains below was sequenced from the same sample in a study of somatic mutations in cytotoxic T cells in rheumatoid arthritis. Sequencing was performed with immunoSEQ multiplex PCR; in TCRdb, only in-frame clones are kept and a portion is missing. The sample yields 2,500 to 3,000 clones, about 86% seen once. Sequences were obtained from CD8+ T cells sorted from blood. These receptors were collected from a woman aged 55-75 years with rheumatoid arthritis.

The gene calls are TRBV29-1 and TRBJ1-1; D is ambiguous. V was trimmed by 6 bases and J by 7 bases, leaving 9 bases between them. Germline lookup yields CDR1 SQVTM and CDR2 ANQGSEA. There are 10 residues in the CDR3. CDR3 sequence reads: CSVRELEAFF. CDR3 nucleotide sequence: TGCAGCGTACGGGAACTTGAAGCTTTCTTT.

The chain has TRBV25-1 and TRBJ1-2, with a tentative D call TRBD1 (6 bases). Germline V gene lookup returns CDR1 MGHDK and CDR2 SYGVNS. The CDR3 totals 13 residues. Trimming stripped 7 bases from V and 6 bases from J, with 15 bases between. In nucleotides, the CDR3 is TGTGCCAGCACTGGGGAGGGGGGCAATGGCTACACCTTC. Its protein is CASTGEGGNGYTF.

The chain is built from TRBV5-6 and TRBJ1-2; 7 positions agree with TRBD1. CDR1 and CDR2 (germline): SGHDT, YYEEEE. With 0 bases clipped from V and 7 bases from J, the junction kept 9 bases outside the gene matches. The CDR3 is 15 amino acids. CDR3 nucleotides: TGTGCCAGCAGCTTGGAGTACCGACAGGGTGGTGGCTACACCTTC. Encoded protein: CASSLEYRQGGGYTF.

This sequence joins TRBV10-3 and TRBJ2-7; D perhaps matches TRBD1 (5 bases). CDR1 and CDR2 from the germline V gene are ENHRY and SYGVKD. Trimming took 10 bases from V and 3 from J, leaving 16 bases between them. The CDR3 covers 13 residues. The DNA for the CDR3 is TGTGCCAAGCAGGGAAAGGTAATCTACGAGCAGTACTTC. Residues: CAKQGKVIYEQYF.

The chain has TRBV10-1 and TRBJ1-1, with D possibly being TRBD1 (6 bases). Germline-derived CDR1 and CDR2 are WNHNN and SYGVQD (reference sequence). Trimming removed 0 bases at V and 1 base at J, with 9 bases between. The CDR3 covers 15 residues. CDR3 bases: TGCGCCAGCAGTGAGTCCAGGACAGCGAACACTGAAGCTTTCTTT. Amino acid sequence: CASSESRTANTEAFF.

In DNA, the CDR3 is TGTGCCAGCAGCTTGCGGACTTTCGAGCAGTACTTC. It specifies CASSLRTFEQYF. V gene TRBV5-8 combines with J gene TRBJ2-7; D is possibly TRBD2 (5 bases). The germline CDR1 and CDR2 sequences are SGHTS and YDEGEE. V was cut by 1 base and J by 6 bases, with 8 bases left in between. The CDR3 has 12 amino acids.

The genes are TRBV7-6 and TRBJ2-5, with D possibly matching TRBD2 (5 bases). V was shortened by 1 base and J by 3 bases, with 9 bases between the two germline ends. CDR1 is SGHVS and CDR2 is FNYEAQ in the germline V gene. The CDR3 is 14 residues long. The CDR3 DNA is TGTGCCAGCAGCTTAGACACGACTAAAGAGACCCAGTACTTC. Encoded protein: CASSLDTTKETQYF.

Regarding this clone: Other DNA sequences in this sample translate to the same CDR3. The V and J genes are TRBV29-1 and TRBJ1-2; TRBD1 aligns across 9 bases. The CDR3 has 14 amino acids. CDR1 and CDR2 from the germline V gene are SQVTM and ANQGSEA. Germline trimming cut 4 bases from V and 7 bases from J; bases unmatched to any gene: 10. The CDR3 coding sequence is TGCAGCGTTGGAGAGACAGGGGGAGGAATTGGCTACACCTTC. It translates to CSVGETGGGIGYTF. Full variable domain (remainder filled in from reference TRBV29-1 and TRBJ1-2): SAVISQKPSRDICQRGTSLTIQCQVDSQVTMMFWYRQQPGQSLTLIATANQGSEATYESGFVIDKFPISRPNLTFSTLTVSNMSPEDSSIYLCSVGETGGGIGYTFGSGTRLTVV.

The rearrangement links TRBV29-1 to TRBJ2-1, with a tentative D call TRBD2 (5 bases). CDR1 is SQVTM and CDR2 is ANQGSEA in the germline V gene. The CDR3 is 12 amino acids. Trimming took 1 base from V and 7 from J, leaving 8 bases between them. In DNA, the CDR3 is TGCAGCGTTGAAGGGAGGTTGAATGAGCAGTTCTTC. Amino acid sequence: CSVEGRLNEQFF.

This clone was observed once. The chain has TRBV11-2 and TRBJ2-7, with a tentative D call TRBD1 (6 bases). This CDR3 is 13 amino acids long. Trimming stripped 2 bases from V and 3 bases from J, with 8 bases between. Germline-derived CDR1 and CDR2 are SGHAT and FQNNGV. The CDR3, as DNA: TGTGCCAGCAGCTTACTAGGGGGCTACGAGCAGTACTTC. Translating gives CASSLLGGYEQYF. The entire variable domain, with the rest obtained from reference TRBV11-2 and TRBJ2-7, is as follows: EAGVAQSPRYKIIEKRQSVAFWCNPISGHATLYWYQQILGQGPKLLIQFQNNGVVDDSQLPKDRFSAERLKGVDSTLKIQPAKLEDSAVYLCASSLLGGYEQYFGPGTRLTVT.

This clone was detected once. V and J are TRBV6-5 and TRBJ1-1, with 8 nucleotides matching TRBD1. The ends lost 5 bases at V and 5 bases at J; junction bases unmatched: 10. Germline CDR1 MNHEY, CDR2 SVGAGI. The CDR3 has 15 residues. The CDR3 DNA reads TGTGCCAGCAGTGCAGTCAGGGGGCGGAGAACTGAAGCTTTCTTT. Residues: CASSAVRGRRTEAFF.

J is TRBJ2-7 and V is TRBV7-9, with a tentative D call TRBD2 (6 bases). The CDR3 length is 14 residues. The germline gives CDR1 SEHNR, CDR2 FQNEAQ (reference sequence). V was trimmed by 4 bases and J by 3 bases, leaving 13 bases between them. The CDR3, as DNA: TGTGCCAGCAGCTCGCCAGGCGGGAACTACGAGCAGTACTTC. It yields the protein CASSSPGGNYEQYF.